Listed below are T cell receptor beta chains from one sample, sequenced in a study of cytomegalovirus exposure and HLA in healthy donors. The assay was immunoSEQ multiplex PCR, and TCRdb's table has in-frame clones only and misses some. Its listing shows approximately 45,000 clones. The sequencing input was PBMCs. The receptors shown here come from a male donor in good health and CMV-seronegative. Each CDR3 is given without its conserved first and last residue. A D gene is named only where the DNA matches it firmly.

ASSSSSGRQAKNIQY,TRBD2,TRBV7-2,TRBJ2-4
ASIQQGQETQY,-,TRBV9,TRBJ2-5
ASSPAKGTEAF,-,TRBV18,TRBJ1-1
ASSLSPSFQETQY,-,TRBV27,TRBJ2-5
ASSLPLSQGAPTGDEQF,TRBD1,TRBV11-2,TRBJ2-1
ASTPPGSFSYNEQF,-,TRBV19,TRBJ2-1
ASSGQGYEQY,TRBD1,TRBV5-1,TRBJ2-7
ASLDGSWANVLT,-,TRBV28,TRBJ2-6
ASSVGQGVSPLH,-,TRBV9,TRBJ1-6
ASSQALGLVNTEAF,-,TRBV4-2,TRBJ1-1
ASSPLAGVHYGYT,-,TRBV14,TRBJ1-2
ASSYTGGTEAF,TRBD1,TRBV6-6,TRBJ1-1
ASSPRQGRATEAF,TRBD1,TRBV5-1,TRBJ1-1
ASSPTGVDSTEAF,TRBD1,TRBV7-6,TRBJ1-1
ASDQGQYSNQPQH,-,TRBV28,TRBJ1-5
ASRTVDIIQYGELF,-,TRBV4-1,TRBJ2-2
ASSGTGANVLT,-,TRBV6-5,TRBJ2-6
ASRPGQWSDGYT,TRBD1,TRBV5-5,TRBJ1-2
AVERETSTDTQY,TRBD2,TRBV6-1,TRBJ2-3
ASSVTGGDYEQY,TRBD1,TRBV5-5,TRBJ2-7
ASRKAGETQY,-,TRBV19,TRBJ2-5
ASTKSTGSLTEAF,-,TRBV6-5,TRBJ1-1
ASRPSGTGRTGELF,TRBD1,TRBV9,TRBJ2-2
ASSLDGRVNNEQF,TRBD2,TRBV11-3,TRBJ2-1
ASSPQGVSYGYT,-,TRBV18,TRBJ1-2
ASRPTSGSYHEQY,TRBD2,TRBV27,TRBJ2-7
ASSHPDYGYT,-,TRBV27,TRBJ1-2
ASSLVGTGDSPLH,TRBD1,TRBV6-5,TRBJ1-6
ASSLSWGGTEAF,-,TRBV7-2,TRBJ1-1
AWSGGGPSPLH,-,TRBV30,TRBJ1-6
ASSIFEGEAF,-,TRBV19,TRBJ1-1
ATSKQQGRSYNSPLH,TRBD1,TRBV15,TRBJ1-6
ASSLTGGTEAF,TRBD1,TRBV18,TRBJ1-1
ASSFRGSGYTEAF,TRBD1,TRBV5-6,TRBJ1-1
ASSVEQGRFNEQF,TRBD1,TRBV9,TRBJ2-1
ASSQAGTSVYEQY,TRBD2,TRBV4-3,TRBJ2-7
AISAGGAGVSSYEQY,TRBD2,TRBV10-3,TRBJ2-7